The source of this TCR beta chain is a study of blood T cells in healthy people across ages. Sample-barcoded 5' priming and a J-beta primer mix drove a second PCR of about 6 to 12 cycles. A template-switch adaptor with 12 random nucleotides tagged each cDNA molecule. TCRdb re-called the 5' RACE reads through MiXCR, storing one row per CDR3 protein. Among about 570,000 distinct CDR3 sequences listed, about 25% were seen once. In regard to this clonotype: The antigen remains unidentified.

The study's findings and limits: When one million T cells were used, diversity estimates were thought to be underestimates. CMV infection status of these donors was not known.

Isolation per sample recovered at least 7 million PBMCs. Input material: blood. The clonotype was recovered from a woman aged 70 to 79 in good health.

CDR3 region: CSVATLTGGLSEQYF. In DNA form, the CDR3 reads TGCAGCGTCGCTACCCTAACAGGGGGCTTGAGCGAGCAGTACTTC. The rearrangement uses TRBV29-1 and TRBJ2-7; 9 bases line up with TRBD1. With 6 bases clipped from V and 6 bases from J, the junction kept 15 bases outside the gene matches. Germline V gives CDR1 SQVTM, CDR2 ANQGSEA. The CDR3 spans 15 residues.